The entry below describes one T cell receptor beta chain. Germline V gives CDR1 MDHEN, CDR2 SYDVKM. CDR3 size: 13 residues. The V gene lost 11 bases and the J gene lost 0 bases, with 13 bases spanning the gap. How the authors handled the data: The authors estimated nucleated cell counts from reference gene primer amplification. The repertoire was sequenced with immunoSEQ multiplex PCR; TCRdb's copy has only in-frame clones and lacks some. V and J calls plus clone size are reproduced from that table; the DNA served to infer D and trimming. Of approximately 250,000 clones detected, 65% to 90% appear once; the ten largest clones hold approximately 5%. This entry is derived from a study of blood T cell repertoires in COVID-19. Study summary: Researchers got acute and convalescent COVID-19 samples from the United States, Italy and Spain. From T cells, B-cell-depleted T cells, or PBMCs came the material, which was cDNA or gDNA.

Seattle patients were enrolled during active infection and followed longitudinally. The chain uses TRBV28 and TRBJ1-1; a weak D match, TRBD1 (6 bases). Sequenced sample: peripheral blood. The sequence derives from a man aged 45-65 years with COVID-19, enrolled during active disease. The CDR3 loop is CAGATGLNTEAFF. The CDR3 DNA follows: TGTGCCGGTGCTACAGGGTTGAACACTGAAGCTTTCTTT.